The 4 T cell receptor beta chains given below trace back to one sample, sequenced in a study of cytomegalovirus exposure and HLA in healthy donors. Researchers ran the PCR with 60 Vbeta and 13 Jbeta primers. Repertoires were generated with immunoSEQ multiplex PCR, while TCRdb's copy carries only in-frame clones and drops some. The table records about 200,000 clones, about 86% of them present only once. Sequenced material: PBMCs. The receptors originated from a woman in her twenties or thirties in good health and CMV-seronegative.

The chain is built from TRBV19 and TRBJ2-1; 7 bases agree with TRBD1. Unmatched junction bases numbered 10, after V lost 4 bases and J lost 10 bases. Germline loops: CDR1 LNHDA, CDR2 SQIVND (reference sequence). The CDR3 sequence is 14 residues long. The CDR3 here is CASSTGQELDEQFF. The CDR3 DNA reads as TGTGCCAGTAGTACCGGACAGGAGTTGGACGAGCAGTTCTTC.

The V call is TRBV5-1, the J call TRBJ2-3, with 8 positions matching TRBD1. In germline, CDR1 is SGHRS, CDR2 YFSETQ. V lost 4 bases, J lost 4 bases, and 5 bases stayed unmatched. This CDR3 has 14 amino acids. The CDR3 region is CASSLRTGPDTQYF. CDR3 DNA sequence: TGCGCCAGCAGCCTCCGGACAGGGCCAGATACGCAGTATTTT.

J is TRBJ2-3 and V is TRBV25-1; no firm D call. The length of the CDR3 is 13 residues. Germline CDR1 is MGHDK and CDR2 is SYGVNS. Trimming removed 6 bases from V and 0 bases from J, with 7 bases in between. The CDR3 spells CASRFTSTDTQYF. CDR3 in DNA: TGTGCCAGCAGGTTCACTAGCACAGATACGCAGTATTTT. The variable domain in full, completed from reference TRBV25-1 and TRBJ2-3, reads EADIYQTPRYLVIGTGKKITLECSQTMGHDKMYWYQQDPGMELHLIHYSYGVNSTEKGDLSSESTVSRIRTEHFPLTLESARPSHTSQYLCASRFTSTDTQYFGPGTRLTVL.

The V call is TRBV2, the J call TRBJ2-1; TRBD2 matches 13 bases. Per the germline V gene, CDR1 is SNHLY and CDR2 is FYNNEI. The J segment lost 2 bases and the V segment lost 4 bases, leaving 2 bases of the junction unmatched. CDR3 length equals 16 residues. Here the CDR3 DNA reads TGTGCCAGCAGTGTCGGGACTAGCGGGGCCTACAATGAGCAGTTCTTC. This translates into CASSVGTSGAYNEQFF.